The 6 T cell receptor beta chains below come from one sample, sequenced in a study of cytomegalovirus exposure and HLA in healthy donors (dated by TCRdb to the late 2010s). The library relied on the immunoSEQ multiplex PCR assay. A mixture of 60 forward primers for TCR Vbeta segments and 13 reverse primers for TCR Jbeta segments was used in the multiplex PCR. In its TCRdb copy, this immuneACCESS table keeps in-frame sequences only and misses some clones. Where compared with another copy, unresolved V genes explain less than half of these, and the others have no known cause. The sample table shows under 250,000 clones, and around four fifths are seen once. Over 3.5% of the sample lies in the top ten. The sample consisted of PBMCs. The source of these receptors is a male donor in good health and CMV-seronegative.

V gene TRBV11-2 combines with J gene TRBJ2-3; TRBD2 matches 10 bases. The length of the CDR3 is 15 residues. Germline CDR1 reads SGHAT; CDR2 reads FQNNGV. V lost 5 bases to trimming and J lost 7 bases; unmatched junction nucleotides: 9. The CDR3 nucleotides read TGTGCCAGCAGCCCGGGGACTAGCGAAGTTAATACGCAGTATTTT. This codes for CASSPGTSEVNTQYF.

The V gene is TRBV2, the J gene TRBJ1-6; a possible D gene is TRBD1 (5 bases). From germline, CDR1 is SNHLY and CDR2 FYNNEI. This CDR3 is built from 13 residues. Trimming stripped 7 bases from V and 7 bases from J, with 11 bases between. DNA of the CDR3: TGTGCCAGCAATCTAGGGGCCAATTCACCCCTCCACTTT. This gives the protein CASNLGANSPLHF.

This clone was observed a handful of times. The chain carries TRBV5-1 and TRBJ2-2, with TRBD2 matching 15 bases. CDR1 and CDR2 from the germline V gene are SGHRS and YFSETQ. The CDR3 has 18 residues. V lost 4 bases and J lost 5; bases outside the gene matches: 9. The CDR3 bases are TGCGCCAGCAGCCGTGGACTAGCGGGAGGGCGTGATACCGGGGAGCTGTTTTTT. Translated: CASSRGLAGGRDTGELFF. The variable domain in full, with the rest retrieved from reference TRBV5-1 and TRBJ2-2, is KAGVTQTPRYLIKTRGQQVTLSCSPISGHRSVSWYQQTPGQGLQFLFEYFSETQRNKGNFPGRFSGRQFSNSRSEMNVSTLELGDSALYLCASSRGLAGGRDTGELFFGEGSRLTVL.

The J gene is TRBJ2-1, the V gene TRBV2; 9 bases align to TRBD2. In germline, CDR1 is SNHLY, CDR2 FYNNEI. With 3 bases clipped from V and 10 bases from J, the junction kept 10 bases outside the gene matches. The CDR3 runs 15 residues. Written as DNA, the CDR3 is TGTGCCAGCAGTGAGGCGGGAGGGCCTTCGGACGAGCAGTTCTTC. As protein: CASSEAGGPSDEQFF.

The chain carries TRBV6-1 and TRBJ2-7, with a weak D call TRBD1 (6 bases). This CDR3 region has 15 residues. Germline V gives CDR1 MNHNS, CDR2 SASEGT. Trimming shortened V by 6 bases and J by 2 bases, and 17 bases separated the two germline ends. The CDR3 sequence: CASRRGHILTYEQYF. The CDR3 nucleotides read TGTGCCAGCAGGAGGGGACATATATTGACCTACGAGCAGTACTTC.

In DNA, the CDR3 is TGTGCCAGCTCACCACGGCCTAGCGGGAGCACAGATACGCAGTATTTT. It encodes CASSPRPSGSTDTQYF. This chain connects TRBV18 to TRBJ2-3; 8 nucleotides align to TRBD2. The CDR3 covers 16 residues. The germline gives CDR1 KGHSH, CDR2 LQKENI. Losses at the gene ends were 1 base for V and 0 bases for J; bases not matched to a gene: 3.